Shown below are 15 T cell receptor beta chains from a single sample sequenced in a study of regulatory T cells in long-lasting Graves disease. As to time point: persistent/refractory GD, antithyroid drugs over 5 years with positive TRAb. The TCR library was made from RNA extracted from PBMCs. Combining iRepertoire HTBI primers with Arm-PCR of CDR3 regions, the authors built TCR beta libraries. Via MiXCR, TCRdb re-called the multiplex PCR reads, giving one row per CDR3 protein. The sample lists about 340,000 distinct CDR3 sequences; around 20% were seen once. Sequences were derived from peripheral blood mononuclear cells (PBMCs), sampled when the disease was refractory, from a patient treated with antithyroid drugs. The receptors were gathered from a female donor with Graves disease.

This clonotype was found a few times. This chain's CDR3 is CSARLAGVYLETQYF. The CDR3 nucleotides read TGCAGTGCTAGATTAGCGGGAGTTTACTTAGAGACCCAGTACTTC. This chain joins TRBV20-1 and TRBJ2-5, with 9 bases that match TRBD2. The germline V gene has CDR1 DFQATT and CDR2 SNEGSKA (reference sequence). The V gene end was trimmed by 2 bases and the J gene end by 4 bases; junction bases not matched to a gene: 8. This CDR3 is built from 15 residues.

This clonotype was recorded a few times. The V gene is TRBV7-2, the J gene TRBJ1-6; D gene unclear. The CDR3 spans 18 residues. V was trimmed by 2 bases and J by 0 bases, leaving 14 bases between them. The germline V gene encodes CDR1 SGHTA and CDR2 FQGNSA. The CDR3 sequence is CASSLSGGPSSYNSPLHF. The DNA of the CDR3 is TGTGCCAGCAGCTTATCAGGAGGCCCCAGCTCCTATAATTCACCCCTCCACTTT.

The CDR3 spells CASSFDRGNSPLHF. As DNA, the CDR3 is TGTGCCAGCAGTTTTGACAGGGGAAATTCACCCCTCCACTTT. The chain recombines TRBV12-3 or TRBV12-4 with TRBJ1-6; 8 bases match TRBD1. V gave up 3 bases and J gave up 7 bases; unmatched junction bases: 2. The CDR3 length is 14 residues.

This clonotype came up once. The J gene is TRBJ1-1, the V gene TRBV20-1; 7 nucleotides line up with TRBD1. This CDR3 contains 14 residues. The germline gives CDR1 DFQATT, CDR2 SNEGSKA (reference sequence). V shed 4 bases and J 5 bases; nucleotides not matched to a gene: 10. CDR3 sequence: CSATRTGRGTEAFF. CDR3 coding DNA: TGCAGTGCTACTAGGACAGGACGAGGGACTGAAGCTTTCTTT.

The rearrangement links TRBV5-1 to TRBJ1-3; D gene uncertain. This CDR3 is 17 amino acids long. The germline CDR1 and CDR2 sequences are SGHRS and YFSETQ. Trimming stripped 4 bases from V and 0 bases from J, with 17 bases between. CDR3 sequence: CASSDTALLSSGNTIYF. The CDR3 coding sequence is TGCGCCAGCAGCGACACCGCCCTCCTGAGCTCTGGAAACACCATATATTTT.

This clonotype has a single count. V is TRBV24-1 and J is TRBJ2-7; D remains unclear. V was clipped by 9 bases and J by 5 bases, with 16 bases between them. This CDR3 region has 13 residues. The germline V gene encodes CDR1 KGHDR and CDR2 SFDVKD. CDR3 coding DNA: TGTGCCACCCTGAACTGGGCGCCGCACGAGCAGTACTTC. Translating it yields CATLNWAPHEQYF.

This chain joins TRBV12-5 and TRBJ2-1; a weak D match, TRBD1 (5 bases). The V gene lost 0 bases and the J gene lost 1 base, with 13 bases spanning the gap. The CDR3 sequence is 17 residues long. Germline CDR1 is LGHNT and CDR2 is FRNRAP. This CDR3 is CASGLVFPPGSYNEQFF. Written as DNA, the CDR3 is TGTGCTAGTGGTTTGGTATTCCCGCCAGGGTCCTACAATGAGCAGTTCTTC.

The rearrangement links TRBV28 to TRBJ2-7; TRBD2 agrees at 7 bases. The junction had 8 bases not matched to a gene; V was cut back by 3 bases and J by 3 bases. CDR1 is MDHEN and CDR2 is SYDVKM in the germline V gene. The CDR3 loop spans 15 amino acids. The CDR3 here is CASSFGMAGVYEQYF. CDR3 coding DNA: TGTGCCAGCAGTTTCGGGATGGCGGGAGTCTACGAGCAGTACTTC.

A note on this clonotype: This may come from a read error, since a much larger clone is one base off. The J gene is TRBJ2-7, the V gene TRBV10-3; D is perhaps TRBD1 (7 bases). Trimming pared 10 bases from V and 6 bases from J, leaving 16 bases between. The germline V gene has CDR1 ENHRY and CDR2 SYGVKD. This CDR3 region has 12 residues. The CDR3 DNA reads as TGTGCCACGGCCAGGGGGGTGGGCGAGCAGTACTTC. Amino acid sequence: CATARGVGEQYF.

This clonotype was observed a few times. V usage is TRBV9 and J usage is TRBJ2-2; TRBD2 is a possible D gene (6 bases). Looked up from germline, CDR1 is SGDLS and CDR2 is YYNGEE. Trimming left V 0 bases short and J 4 bases short, with 10 bases between. The CDR3 has 15 amino acids. CDR3 coding DNA: TGTGCCAGCAGCGTAGGTGCGACTAGCACCGGGGAGCTGTTTTTT. Residues: CASSVGATSTGELFF. Drawing the rest from reference TRBV9 and TRBJ2-2, the complete variable domain is DSGVTQTPKHLITATGQRVTLRCSPRSGDLSVYWYQQSLDQGLQFLIQYYNGEERAKGNILERFSAQQFPDLHSELNLSSLELGDSALYFCASSVGATSTGELFFGEGSRLTVL.

The J gene is TRBJ2-7, the V gene TRBV27; weak D call: TRBD2 (5 bases). CDR1 MNHEY and CDR2 SMNVEV come from the germline V gene (reference sequence). V dropped 5 bases and J dropped 4 bases, with 12 bases sitting between them. The CDR3 extends over 13 amino acids. In DNA form, the CDR3 reads TGTGCCAGCAGTCCGGACTTGGGATACGAGCAGTACTTC. Translated, it gives CASSPDLGYEQYF.

The V and J genes are TRBV5-5 and TRBJ2-7, with D perhaps TRBD2 (6 bases). The CDR3 loop spans 14 amino acids. Trimming pared 3 bases from V and 3 bases from J, leaving 13 bases between. CDR1 is SGHKS, CDR2 YYEKEE, per germline (reference sequence). CDR3 region: CASSSGLDNYEQYF. The CDR3 DNA sequence: TGTGCCAGCAGCTCGGGACTGGACAACTACGAGCAGTACTTC.

The chain joins TRBV25-1 to TRBJ2-2; D unclear. V dropped 11 bases and J dropped 3 bases, with 10 bases sitting between them. From germline, CDR1 is MGHDK and CDR2 SYGVNS. The CDR3 is 12 amino acids. The CDR3 region has the DNA TGTGCCGGCCGGAGATACACCGGGGAGCTGTTTTTT. Translated: CAGRRYTGELFF.

There are many counts of this clonotype. The V call is TRBV28, the J call TRBJ1-5; a weak D match, TRBD1 (6 bases). This CDR3 is 17 amino acids long. The V end lost 2 bases, the J end lost 0 bases, and 14 bases lay between the germline ends. Germline V gene sequence: CDR1 MDHEN, CDR2 SYDVKM. DNA for the CDR3: TGTGCCAGCAGTTTAGGGGGGGCGACATATAGCAATCAGCCCCAGCATTTT. Encoded protein: CASSLGGATYSNQPQHF. The complete variable domain, with remaining parts taken from reference TRBV28 and TRBJ1-5, reads DVKVTQSSRYLVKRTGEKVFLECVQDMDHENMFWYRQDPGLGLRLIYFSYDVKMKEKGDIPEGYSVSREKKERFSLILESASTNQTSMYLCASSLGGATYSNQPQHFGDGTRLSIL.

This sequence joins TRBV6-5 and TRBJ2-7; D is ambiguous. The CDR3 sequence is 15 residues long. Trimming left V 2 bases short and J 0 bases short, with 11 bases between. The germline V gene encodes CDR1 MNHEY and CDR2 SVGAGI. DNA for the CDR3: TGTGCCAGCAGTTACGGGGTAAGGAACTCCTACGAGCAGTACTTC. Protein product: CASSYGVRNSYEQYF.